This T cell receptor (beta chain) was sequenced for a study of T cell repertoires in cytomegalovirus infection. This clonotype showed up just a few times. No antigen is known for it. TCRdb ran MiXCR on the reads and lists one entry per CDR3 protein. This table holds about 570,000 distinct CDR3 sequences, 40% found once. Trimming removed 5 bases from V and 3 bases from J, with 15 bases in between. This CDR3 contains 15 residues. CDR1 and CDR2 from the germline V gene are LNHDA and SQIVND (reference sequence). The TCR comes from a human donor in good health (CMV status not recorded). Some clones in this sample may be carry-over from other donors' samples. Source: cultured PBMCs, taken from culture after CMV antigen stimulation. The rearrangement joins TRBV19 to TRBJ2-3; D remains ambiguous. CDR3 sequence reads: CASSLRRTVTDTQYF. CDR3 bases: TGTGCCAGTAGTCTTCGGCGCACAGTTACAGATACGCAGTATTTT.